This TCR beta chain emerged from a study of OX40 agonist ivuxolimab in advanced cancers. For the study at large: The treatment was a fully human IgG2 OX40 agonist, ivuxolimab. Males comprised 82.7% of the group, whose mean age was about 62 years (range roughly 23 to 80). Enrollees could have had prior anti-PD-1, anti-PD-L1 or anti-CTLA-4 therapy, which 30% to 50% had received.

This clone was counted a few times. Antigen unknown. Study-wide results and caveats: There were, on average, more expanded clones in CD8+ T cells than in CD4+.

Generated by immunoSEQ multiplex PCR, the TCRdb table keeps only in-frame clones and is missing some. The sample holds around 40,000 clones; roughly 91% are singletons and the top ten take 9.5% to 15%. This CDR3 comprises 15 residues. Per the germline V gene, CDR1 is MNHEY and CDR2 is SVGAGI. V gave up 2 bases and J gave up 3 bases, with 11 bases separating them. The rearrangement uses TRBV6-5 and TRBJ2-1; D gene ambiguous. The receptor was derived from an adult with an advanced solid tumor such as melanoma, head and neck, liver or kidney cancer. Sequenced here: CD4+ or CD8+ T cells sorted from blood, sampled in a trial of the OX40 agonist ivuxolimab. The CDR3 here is CASSYLLRHYNEQFF. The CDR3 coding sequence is TGTGCCAGCAGTTACCTACTGAGACACTACAATGAGCAGTTCTTC.